This T cell receptor (beta chain) was sequenced during a study of T and B cells in COVID-19 patients (dated by TCRdb to 2018 to 2020). With respect to the entire study: In this study, adaptive immunity was profiled in COVID-19 patients who either had active infection or had recovered, using TRB and IGH repertoire sequencing of peripheral blood. The recovered cohort included 19 patients who contributed 20 to 25 samples, and most of those patients had mild to moderate COVID-19 that was managed on an outpatient basis. A median age of approximately 35 years was recorded in the recovered cohort versus around 70 years in the active-infection cohort. In the active-infection cohort, about 60% of the 20 patients were critically ill and required mechanical ventilation or ECMO. Of the approximately 22 patients in the active-infection cohort, 15 to 19 had comorbidities associated with unfavorable COVID-19 outcome. The TCR and BCR sequence repository comprised 37 patients and about 71 time points, with over 8 million TCR sequences analysed. A couple of patients were included in both the recovered and active cohorts because samples were available from active disease and after recovery. Repertoire analyses used an age-matched reference group of 39 healthy donors who were negative for COVID-19 antibodies as the comparison. Up to roughly 10 follow-up blood samples were collected per patient, with some samples spanning different disease stages in the same individual. Results the study describes overall, beyond this receptor: Few blood samples were available from mildly ill patients while symptoms were present, and early samples from severe cases were likewise scarce. During active COVID-19 the TRB repertoires were highly clonal, but at recovery diversity and richness rose above the levels seen in healthy donors. Specific T cell subsets (CD4+/Treg/CD8+) and sorted SARS-CoV-2-responsive or tetramer+ T cells had not yet been sequenced, and these experiments were ongoing. The recovered cohort had about 2,300 exclusive TCR clusters, including around 30 low-pGen clusters. The size of the cohort was considered insufficient for assessing HLA contributions to COVID-19 susceptibility or severity. TRBV/TRBJ gene usage was reported as strongly skewed in patients with COVID-19. Prospective validation of the reported TCR clusters was stated to be required before clinical use.

The cysteine opens and the phenylalanine closes a CDR3 of 15 amino acids. The only DNA kept is the CDR3, 45 bases in frame from the first base. CDR1 and CDR2 are drawn from the germline V gene: MNHEY, SVGAGI. V gives up 1 base and J gives up 4 bases, and the segment between their germline ends measures 13 bases. Genomic DNA extracted from blood was used in amounts of roughly 220-500 ng for amplification of TRB repertoires. To note about this clonotype: The clone's antigen remains unknown. The sample holds no much larger clone one base away, and base qualities are not on file.

The sequencer was an Illumina MiSeq. Multiplex PCR with BIOMED2 TRB-A/B primer pools was used to amplify the TRB rearrangements. Two consecutive PCRs added Illumina-compatible adapters and 7-nucleotide sample barcodes to the amplicons. Phusion HS II polymerase was used for all library PCRs. Amplicons were gel-purified with the NucleoSpin Gel and PCR Clean-up kit, quantified on Qubit, and pooled at about 4 nM. The quality of the amplicon pool was checked on an Agilent 2100 Bioanalyzer prior to Illumina next-generation sequencing. On the authors' methods: Annotation of TRB rearrangements was done in MiXCR 3.0.8 with the default MiXCR reference library. Non-productive reads and sequences with fewer than 2 reads were removed, and each unique CDR3 nucleotide sequence was counted as one clone. R 3.5.1 was used to calculate clonality, diversity, richness and V-J gene usage. TCR clustering by CDR3 similarity used GLIPH2, with generation probabilities calculated by OLGA. GLIPH2 clusters were kept only when the clusters contained at least four unique TCR clonotypes present in at least three individuals. In TCRdb, the public reads were trimmed at Q25 with fastp and aligned with MiXCR, with productive beta chains retained. CDR3 protein duplicates are merged, each entry listing the most common genes and DNA. In this record, the V and J calls reflect TCRdb's handling and not the investigators' own analysis. The sample records some 14,000 distinct CDR3 sequences, over 25% of which are singletons. The ten largest clones represent around 7% of the sample.

The sequencing sample was made of blood. The chain is assembled from TRBV6-5 and TRBJ1-1, with the D gene call left open. The sequence was collected from a human donor who had recovered from COVID-19. The DNA is as follows: TGTGCCAGCAGTTACTGGAGGGCGGAGAGCACTGAAGCTTTCTTT. It is translated as CASSYWRAESTEAFF.